A single sample is the source of the 6 T cell receptor beta chains below, sequenced in a study of OX40 agonist ivuxolimab in advanced cancers. Clones were read by immunoSEQ multiplex PCR, and TCRdb kept only the in-frame ones, dropping some. The table shows tens of thousands of clones, with 79% occurring only once. The material was CD4+ or CD8+ T cells sorted from blood, obtained in a trial of the OX40 agonist ivuxolimab. The source of these receptors is an adult with an advanced solid tumor such as melanoma, head and neck, liver or kidney cancer.

In this sample, this clone turned up once. CDR3 DNA: TGTGCCAGCAGCCCCTCCCGACTGGGGGACCCCTACGAGCAGTACTTC. Protein: CASSPSRLGDPYEQYF. The chain has TRBV9 and TRBJ2-7; the D call may be TRBD1 or TRBD2 (5 bases each). The germline V and J ends were trimmed by 4 bases and 2 bases, with 19 bases remaining between them. The CDR3 sequence is 16 residues long. Germline V gives CDR1 SGDLS, CDR2 YYNGEE.

The gene calls are TRBV5-1 and TRBJ2-7; 8 bases are a match to TRBD2. This CDR3 is built from 15 residues. Germline values: CDR1 SGHRS, CDR2 YFSETQ. V shed 0 bases, J shed 0 bases, and the junction held 2 bases outside the gene matches. The CDR3 DNA sequence: TGCGCCAGCAGCTTGGACGGGACTAGCTCCTACGAGCAGTACTTC. This encodes CASSLDGTSSYEQYF.

This clone showed up just a few times. The chain couples TRBV12-5 to TRBJ2-1, with 13 nucleotides matching TRBD2. The ends lost 0 bases at V and 0 bases at J; junction bases unmatched: 11. The V gene's germline CDR1 is LGHNT and CDR2 FRNRAP. There are 21 residues in the CDR3. The CDR3 loop reads CASGLVLGLAGAGSSYNEQFF. CDR3 DNA: TGTGCTAGTGGTTTGGTATTAGGACTAGCGGGAGCTGGGAGCTCCTACAATGAGCAGTTCTTC.

CDR3 region: CANPLSPRLKGYTF. The CDR3 DNA follows: TGTGCCAATCCTCTTTCTCCCCGCCTGAAAGGCTACACCTTC. The chain combines TRBV27 with TRBJ1-2, with unresolved D. The CDR3 length is 14 residues. With 10 bases removed from V and 8 bases from J, the gap between germline ends came to 23 bases. Germline V lookup: CDR1 MNHEY, CDR2 SMNVEV (reference sequence).

This clone was counted once. The chain recombines TRBV7-9 with TRBJ2-1; perhaps TRBD2 as D (5 bases). Germline lookup yields CDR1 SEHNR and CDR2 FQNEAQ (reference sequence). The CDR3 is 13 residues long. V gave up 5 bases and J gave up 5 bases, with 10 bases separating them. The CDR3 region has the DNA TGTGCCAGCAGCCCGCACGGGGACAATGAGCAGTTCTTC. It codes for CASSPHGDNEQFF.

CDR3 in amino acids: CAWSVLGQSSTDTQYF. Here the CDR3 DNA reads TGTGCCTGGAGTGTATTGGGCCAATCTAGCACAGATACGCAGTATTTT. The chain couples TRBV30 to TRBJ2-3; D gene ambiguous. Germline values: CDR1 GTSNPN, CDR2 SVGIG (reference sequence). V gave up 0 bases and J gave up 0 bases, with 13 bases separating them. The CDR3 spans 16 residues.